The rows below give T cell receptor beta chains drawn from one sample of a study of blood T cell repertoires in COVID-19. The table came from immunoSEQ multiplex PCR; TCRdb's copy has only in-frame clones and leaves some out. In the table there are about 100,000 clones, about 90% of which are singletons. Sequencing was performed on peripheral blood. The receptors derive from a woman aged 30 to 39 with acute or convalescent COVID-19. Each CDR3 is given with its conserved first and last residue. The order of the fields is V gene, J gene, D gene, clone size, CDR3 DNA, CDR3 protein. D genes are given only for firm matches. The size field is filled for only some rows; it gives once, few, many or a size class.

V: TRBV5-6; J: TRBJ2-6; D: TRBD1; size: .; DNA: TGTGCCAGCAGCGCGGGACAGGGAGCTGGGGCCAACGTCCTGACTTTC; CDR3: CASSAGQGAGANVLTF
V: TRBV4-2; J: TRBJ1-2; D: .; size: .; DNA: TGTGCCAGCCTACGACAGGACTATGGCTACACCTTC; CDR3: CASLRQDYGYTF
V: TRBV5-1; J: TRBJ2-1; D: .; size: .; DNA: TGCGCCAGCAGCTTAACTGCCCCCAATGAGCAGTTCTTC; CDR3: CASSLTAPNEQFF
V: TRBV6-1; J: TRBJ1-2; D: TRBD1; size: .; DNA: TGTGCCAGCAGTGAAAACAGGGGTGGCGATGGCTACACCTTC; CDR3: CASSENRGGDGYTF
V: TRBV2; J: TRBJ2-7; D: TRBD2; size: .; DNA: TGTGCCAGCAGTGACGGCGGGGGGGCCGACGAGCAGTACTTC; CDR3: CASSDGGGADEQYF
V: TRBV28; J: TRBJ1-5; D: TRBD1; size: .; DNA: TGTGCCAGCAGCCAGATGGGACAGGTCAATCAGCCCCAGCATTTT; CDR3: CASSQMGQVNQPQHF
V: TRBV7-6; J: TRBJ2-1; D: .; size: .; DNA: TGTGCCAGCAGCTTAGCGGGGGGTAACGACAATGAGCAGTTCTTC; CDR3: CASSLAGGNDNEQFF
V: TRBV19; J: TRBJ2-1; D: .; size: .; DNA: TGTGCCAGTAGTATTGCCGGGCGCAGGGACAATGAGCAGTTCTTC; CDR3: CASSIAGRRDNEQFF
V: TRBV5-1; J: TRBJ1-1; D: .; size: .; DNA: TGCGCCAGCAGCTTGGGGAGGGGAGGGGACACTGAAGCTTTCTTT; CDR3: CASSLGRGGDTEAFF
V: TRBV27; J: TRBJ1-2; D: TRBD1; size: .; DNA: TGTGCCAGCAGTTTAGGCCGGGACAGGGAATACTACACCTTC; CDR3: CASSLGRDREYYTF
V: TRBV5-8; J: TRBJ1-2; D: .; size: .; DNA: TGTGCCAGCAGCTTGGGCAGATATGGCTACACCTTC; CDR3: CASSLGRYGYTF
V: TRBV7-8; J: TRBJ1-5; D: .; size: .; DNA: TGTGCCAGCAGCTTAGATGGGGTGGCAGGGGGCAATCAGCCCCAGCATTTT; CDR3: CASSLDGVAGGNQPQHF
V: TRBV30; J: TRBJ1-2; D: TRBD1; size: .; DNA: TGTGCCTGGATCACAGGGGGCGAGTATGGCTACACCTTC; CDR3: CAWITGGEYGYTF
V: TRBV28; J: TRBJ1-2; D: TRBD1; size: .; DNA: TGTGCCAGCAGTACGCCCGGACAGGGGTTGTCTGGCTACACCTTC; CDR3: CASSTPGQGLSGYTF
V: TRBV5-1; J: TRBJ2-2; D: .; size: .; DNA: TGCGCCAGCAGCTTCCTCGTTGAGTCCGGGGAGCTGTTTTTT; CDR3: CASSFLVESGELFF
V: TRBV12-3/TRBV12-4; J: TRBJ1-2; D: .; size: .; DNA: TGTGCCAGCAGTTTTAGGGAGGGCTACACCTTC; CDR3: CASSFREGYTF
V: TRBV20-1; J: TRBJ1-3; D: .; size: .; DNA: TGCAGTGCCCCGTCTGGAAACACCATATATTTT; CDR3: CSAPSGNTIYF
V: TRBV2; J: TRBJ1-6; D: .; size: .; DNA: TGTGCCAGCAGTGAAGCGCGTCAAAATTCACCCCTCCACTTT; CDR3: CASSEARQNSPLHF
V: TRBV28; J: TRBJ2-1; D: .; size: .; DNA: TGTGCCAGCAGCCCCCCGCGGGACGGCTACAATGAGCAGTTCTTC; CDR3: CASSPPRDGYNEQFF
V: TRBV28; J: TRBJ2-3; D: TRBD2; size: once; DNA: TGTGCCAGCAGTTTATCCCAAGCGGGGGGACTCACAGATACGCAGTATTTT; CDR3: CASSLSQAGGLTDTQYF
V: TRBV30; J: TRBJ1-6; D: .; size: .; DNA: TGTGCCTCAACTGGAGGGGTGAGCTCCTATAATTCACCCCTCCACTTT; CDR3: CASTGGVSSYNSPLHF
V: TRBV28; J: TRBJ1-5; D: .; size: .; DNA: TGTGCCAGCTGTCGGAGGGGCCAAAATCAGCCCCAGCATTTT; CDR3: CASCRRGQNQPQHF
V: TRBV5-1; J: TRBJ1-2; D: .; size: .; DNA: TGCGCCAGCAGCCGGACAGAAGCTAACTATGGCTACACCTTC; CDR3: CASSRTEANYGYTF
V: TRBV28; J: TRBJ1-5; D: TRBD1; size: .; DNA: TGTGCCAGCAGTTTGCGACAGGGGGCCCTTATCTATAGCAATCAGCCCCAGCATTTT; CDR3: CASSLRQGALIYSNQPQHF
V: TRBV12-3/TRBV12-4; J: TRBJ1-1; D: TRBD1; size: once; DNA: TGTGCCAGCAGTCCTGGGACAGGAACTGAAGCTTTCTTT; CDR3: CASSPGTGTEAFF
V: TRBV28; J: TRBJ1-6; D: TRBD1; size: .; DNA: TGTGCCAGCAGTTTAGGGGGACAGACCGGGAGGGGTAATTCACCCCTCCACTTT; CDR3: CASSLGGQTGRGNSPLHF
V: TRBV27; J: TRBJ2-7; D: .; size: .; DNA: TGTGCCAGCAGCCTCCTAAGCTCCTACGAGCAGTACTTC; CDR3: CASSLLSSYEQYF
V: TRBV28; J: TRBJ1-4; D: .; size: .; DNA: TGTGCCAGCAGTTTGCAGGGTATTGCCCGCGAAAAACTGTTTTTT; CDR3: CASSLQGIAREKLFF
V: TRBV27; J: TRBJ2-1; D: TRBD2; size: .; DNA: TGTGCCAGCAGTCTCCCCGCGGGGGGGCGGGATGAGCAGTTCTTC; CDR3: CASSLPAGGRDEQFF
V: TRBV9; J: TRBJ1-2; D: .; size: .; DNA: TGTGCCAGCAGCGTAGCGGGTGACTATGGCTACACCTTC; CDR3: CASSVAGDYGYTF
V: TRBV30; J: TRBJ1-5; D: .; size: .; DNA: TGTGCCTGGAGTGTAGAAGGGGCAAATCAGCCCCAGCATTTT; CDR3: CAWSVEGANQPQHF
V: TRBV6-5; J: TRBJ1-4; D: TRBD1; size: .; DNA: TGTGCCAGCAGTTACTGGCAGGGGGCAACTAATGAAAAACTGTTTTTT; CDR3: CASSYWQGATNEKLFF
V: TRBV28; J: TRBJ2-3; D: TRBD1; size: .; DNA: TGTGCCAGCAGTTTGACGACAGGGAATACGCAGTATTTT; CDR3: CASSLTTGNTQYF
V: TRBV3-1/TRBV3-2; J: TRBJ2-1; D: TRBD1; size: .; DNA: TGTGCCAGCAGCAAACAGGGGGCCGGCTCCTACAATGAGCAGTTCTTC; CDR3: CASSKQGAGSYNEQFF
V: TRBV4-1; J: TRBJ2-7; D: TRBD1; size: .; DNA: TGCGCCAGCAGCCATCCTGGGACAGCCTACGAGCAGTACTTC; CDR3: CASSHPGTAYEQYF
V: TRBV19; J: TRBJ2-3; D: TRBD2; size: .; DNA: TGTGCCAGTAGTTACAGCGGGGGGGCCTCCAGGGCACATGTCACAGATACGCAGTATTTT; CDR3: CASSYSGGASRAHVTDTQYF
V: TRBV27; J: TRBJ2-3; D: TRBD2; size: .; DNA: TGTGCCAGCAGTCCGGGACTAGCCAGCACAGATACGCAGTATTTT; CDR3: CASSPGLASTDTQYF
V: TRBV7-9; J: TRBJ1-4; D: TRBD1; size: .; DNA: TGTGCCAGCAGCTTGGACAGGGTGGACGAAAAACTGTTTTTT; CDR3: CASSLDRVDEKLFF
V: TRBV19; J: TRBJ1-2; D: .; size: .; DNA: TGTGCCAGTACCCCTTACCGTCGGAGCTATGGCTACACCTTC; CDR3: CASTPYRRSYGYTF
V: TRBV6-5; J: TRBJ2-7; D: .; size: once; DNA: TGTGCCAGCAGTTATATAGGGGCGTACGAGCAGTACTTC; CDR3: CASSYIGAYEQYF
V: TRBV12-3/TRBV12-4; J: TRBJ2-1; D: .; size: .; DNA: TGTGCCAGCAGTCGCAGGGACTACAATGAGCAGTTCTTC; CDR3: CASSRRDYNEQFF
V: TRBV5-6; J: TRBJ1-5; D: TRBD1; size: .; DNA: TGTGCCAGCAGCTTTCTCCGAACAGGGGGTAGCAATCAGCCCCAGCATTTT; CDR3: CASSFLRTGGSNQPQHF
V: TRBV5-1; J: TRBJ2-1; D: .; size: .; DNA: TGCGCCAGCAGCTGGGGGGCCTCGGGAGGCAATGAGCAGTTCTTC; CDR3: CASSWGASGGNEQFF
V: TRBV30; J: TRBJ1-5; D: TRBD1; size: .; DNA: TGTGCCTGGAGTGAAACCAGGGGGCAGCCCCAGCATTTT; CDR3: CAWSETRGQPQHF
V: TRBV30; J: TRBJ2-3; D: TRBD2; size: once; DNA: TGTGCCGGGTCCGGGACTAGTGAACAGTATTTT; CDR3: CAGSGTSEQYF
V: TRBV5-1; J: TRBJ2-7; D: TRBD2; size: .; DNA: TGCGCCAGCAGCTTGGAGCCTAGCGGGGGGGCAGACTTC; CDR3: CASSLEPSGGADF
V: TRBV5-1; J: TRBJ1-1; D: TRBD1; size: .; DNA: TGCGCCAGCAGCCGGGACAGGGCGAACACTGAAGCTTTCTTT; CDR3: CASSRDRANTEAFF
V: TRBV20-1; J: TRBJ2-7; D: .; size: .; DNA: TGCAGTGCCGGACTCTCCTACGAGCAGTACTTC; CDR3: CSAGLSYEQYF
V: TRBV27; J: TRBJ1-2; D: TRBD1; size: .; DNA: TGTGCCAGCAGTTTAAGAGGGGGCGAAGGCTACACCTTC; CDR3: CASSLRGGEGYTF
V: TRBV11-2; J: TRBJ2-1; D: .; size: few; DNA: TGTGCCAGCAGCCCAACGACAGTCAATGAGCAGTTCTTC; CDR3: CASSPTTVNEQFF